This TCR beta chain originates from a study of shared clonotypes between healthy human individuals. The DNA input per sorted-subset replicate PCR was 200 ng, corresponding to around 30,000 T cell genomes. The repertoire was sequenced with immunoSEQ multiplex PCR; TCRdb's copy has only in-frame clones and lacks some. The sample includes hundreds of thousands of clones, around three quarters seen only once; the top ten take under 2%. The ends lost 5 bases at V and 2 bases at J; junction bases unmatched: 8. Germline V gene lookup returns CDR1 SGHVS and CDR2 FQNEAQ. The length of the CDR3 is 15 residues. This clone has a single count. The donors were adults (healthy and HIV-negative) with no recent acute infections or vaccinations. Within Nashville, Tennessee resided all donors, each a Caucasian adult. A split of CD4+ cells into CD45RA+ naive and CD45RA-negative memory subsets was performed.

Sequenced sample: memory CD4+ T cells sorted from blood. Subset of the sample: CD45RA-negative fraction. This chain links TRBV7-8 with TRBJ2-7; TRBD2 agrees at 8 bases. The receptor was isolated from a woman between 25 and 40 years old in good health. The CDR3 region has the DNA TGTGCCAGCAGCCCGACGACTAGCGTGGCCTACGAGCAGTACTTC. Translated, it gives CASSPTTSVAYEQYF.